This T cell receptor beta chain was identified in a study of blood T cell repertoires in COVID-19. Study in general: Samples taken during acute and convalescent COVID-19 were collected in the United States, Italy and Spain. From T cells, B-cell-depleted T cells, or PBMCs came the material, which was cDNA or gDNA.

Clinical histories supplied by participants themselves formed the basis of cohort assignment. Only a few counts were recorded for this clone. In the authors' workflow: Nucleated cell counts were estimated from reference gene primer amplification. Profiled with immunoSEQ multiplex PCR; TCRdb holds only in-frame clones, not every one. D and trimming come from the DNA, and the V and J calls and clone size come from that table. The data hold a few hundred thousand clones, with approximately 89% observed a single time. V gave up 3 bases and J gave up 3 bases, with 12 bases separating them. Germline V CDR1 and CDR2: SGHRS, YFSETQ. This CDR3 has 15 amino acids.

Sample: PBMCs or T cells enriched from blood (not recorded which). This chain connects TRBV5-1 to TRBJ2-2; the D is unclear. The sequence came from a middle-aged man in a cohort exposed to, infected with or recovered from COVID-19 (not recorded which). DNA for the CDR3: TGCGCCAGCAGCTACTCCACCCGCTACACCGGGGAGCTGTTTTTT. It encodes CASSYSTRYTGELFF.